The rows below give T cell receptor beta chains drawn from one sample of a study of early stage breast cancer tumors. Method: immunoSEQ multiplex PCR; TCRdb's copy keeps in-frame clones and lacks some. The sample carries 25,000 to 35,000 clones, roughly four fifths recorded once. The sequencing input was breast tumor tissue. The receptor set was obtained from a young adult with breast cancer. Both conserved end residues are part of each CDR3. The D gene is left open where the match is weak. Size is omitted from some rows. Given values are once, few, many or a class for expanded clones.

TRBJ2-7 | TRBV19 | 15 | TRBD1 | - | TGTGCCAGTAGGGCACCGGGACAGAGAAACTACGAGCAGTACTTC | CASRAPGQRNYEQYF
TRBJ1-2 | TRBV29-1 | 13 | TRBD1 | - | TGCAGCGTTGCCGGGGACAGAAACTATGGCTACACCTTC | CSVAGDRNYGYTF
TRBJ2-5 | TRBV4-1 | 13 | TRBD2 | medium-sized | TGCGCCAGCAGTCTGGGGGGAGGGGAGACCCAGTACTTC | CASSLGGGETQYF
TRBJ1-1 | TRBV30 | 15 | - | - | TGTGCCTGGAGGGCGTCAGGGCTAACGAACACTGAAGCTTTCTTT | CAWRASGLTNTEAFF
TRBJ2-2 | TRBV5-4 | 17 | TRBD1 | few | TGTGCCAGCAGTCTGACAGGGTTTACCCAGAACACCGGGGAGCTGTTTTTT | CASSLTGFTQNTGELFF
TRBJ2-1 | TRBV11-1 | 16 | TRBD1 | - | TGTGCCAGCAGCTGGAACAATGGACAGGGGTATAATGAGCAGTTCTTC | CASSWNNGQGYNEQFF
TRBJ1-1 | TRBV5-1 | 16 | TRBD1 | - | TGCGCCAGCAGCTGGGGGACAGACCAAATGAACACTGAAGCTTTCTTT | CASSWGTDQMNTEAFF
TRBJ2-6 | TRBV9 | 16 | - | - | TGTGCCAGCAGCCGAATAGCGGCCTCTGGGGCCAACGTCCTGACTTTC | CASSRIAASGANVLTF
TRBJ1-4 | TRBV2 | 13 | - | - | TGTGCCCGCGCCGGGGGGCAGGGTGAAAAACTGTTTTTT | CARAGGQGEKLFF
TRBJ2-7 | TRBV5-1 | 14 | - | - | TGCGCCAGCAGCTTGGGGGGACTCTCCTACGAGCAGTACTTC | CASSLGGLSYEQYF
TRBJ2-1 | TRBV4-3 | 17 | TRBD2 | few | TGCGCCAGCAGCCAAGATGCCCTAGCGGGAGGATTCGATGAGCAGTTCTTC | CASSQDALAGGFDEQFF
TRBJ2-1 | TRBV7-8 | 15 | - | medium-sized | TGTGCCAGCAGCCTAGGACAGCAACTTTTCAATGAGCAGTTCTTC | CASSLGQQLFNEQFF
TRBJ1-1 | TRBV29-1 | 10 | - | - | TGCAGGGTCTCGGGAACTGAAGCTTTCTTT | CRVSGTEAFF
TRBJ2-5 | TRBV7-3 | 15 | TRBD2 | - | TGTGCCAGCAGCTTAACGGCGGGAGCCCAAGAGACCCAGTACTTC | CASSLTAGAQETQYF
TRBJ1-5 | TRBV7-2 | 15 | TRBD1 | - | TGTGCCAGCAGCTTATCGCAGGGGGCAAGTCAGCCCCAGCATTTT | CASSLSQGASQPQHF
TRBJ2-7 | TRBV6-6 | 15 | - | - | TGTGCCAGCAGTTATGCGGATCAGGGTCTCTACGAGCAGTACTTC | CASSYADQGLYEQYF
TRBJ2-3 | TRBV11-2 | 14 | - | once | TGTGCCAGCAGTTTAGGGCTAAACACAGATACGCAGTATTTT | CASSLGLNTDTQYF
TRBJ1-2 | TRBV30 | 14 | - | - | TGTGCCTGGACTTTGGTGGGGGTCCACTATGGCTACACCTTC | CAWTLVGVHYGYTF
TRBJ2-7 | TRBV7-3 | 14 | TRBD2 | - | TGTGCCAGCAGCTTAACGTCAGCGGGAGCCGAGCAGTACTTC | CASSLTSAGAEQYF
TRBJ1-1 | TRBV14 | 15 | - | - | TGTGCCAGCAGCCAAGTGGGTGGGGGGGGCACTGAAGCTTTCTTT | CASSQVGGGGTEAFF
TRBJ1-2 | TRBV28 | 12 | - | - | TGTGCCAGCAGTTCCACTAACTATGGCTACACCTTC | CASSSTNYGYTF
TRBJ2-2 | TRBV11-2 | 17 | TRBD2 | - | TGTGCCAGCAGCTTAGAAAAGACTAGCGGGAACACCGGGGAGCTGTTTTTT | CASSLEKTSGNTGELFF
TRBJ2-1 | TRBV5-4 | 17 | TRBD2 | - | TGTGCCAGCAGCATAAACTTAGCGGGGTCTATCTACAATGAGCAGTTCTTC | CASSINLAGSIYNEQFF
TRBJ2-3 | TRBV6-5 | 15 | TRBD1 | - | TGTGCCAGCAGCCCCGGGACAGGGCACACAGATACGCAGTATTTT | CASSPGTGHTDTQYF
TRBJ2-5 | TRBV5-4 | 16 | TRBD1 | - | TGTGCCAGCAGCTCTAAGGACAGGGTGAATGAAGAGACCCAGTACTTC | CASSSKDRVNEETQYF
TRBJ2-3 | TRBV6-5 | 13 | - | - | TGTGCCAGCAGTCGGACTAGCACAGATACGCAGTATTTT | CASSRTSTDTQYF
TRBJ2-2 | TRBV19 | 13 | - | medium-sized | TGTGCCAGTAGTATGGGCCCGTCCGGGGAGCTGTTTTTT | CASSMGPSGELFF
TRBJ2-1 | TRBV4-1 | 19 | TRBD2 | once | TGCGCCAGCAGCCCGGAAGGGGCTAGCGGGACCCTATCATACAATGAGCAGTTCTTC | CASSPEGASGTLSYNEQFF
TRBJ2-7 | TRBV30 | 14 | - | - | TGTGCCTGGAGCCAGGACTTGGACTCCTACGAGCAGTACTTC | CAWSQDLDSYEQYF
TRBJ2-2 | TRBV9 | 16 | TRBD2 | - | TGTGCCAGCAGCGCCCTGGGACTAAGGGGCACCGGGGAGCTGTTTTTT | CASSALGLRGTGELFF